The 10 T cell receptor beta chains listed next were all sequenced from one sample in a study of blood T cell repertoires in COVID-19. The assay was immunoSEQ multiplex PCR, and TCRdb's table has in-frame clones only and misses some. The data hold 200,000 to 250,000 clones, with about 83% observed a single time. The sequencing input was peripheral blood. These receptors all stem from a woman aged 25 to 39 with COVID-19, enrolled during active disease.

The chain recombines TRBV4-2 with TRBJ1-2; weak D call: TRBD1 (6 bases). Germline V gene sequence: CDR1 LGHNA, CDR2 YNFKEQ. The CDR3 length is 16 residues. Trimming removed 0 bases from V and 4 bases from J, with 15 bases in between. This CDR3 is CASSQDLRTAFYGYTF. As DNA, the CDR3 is TGTGCCAGCAGCCAAGATCTGAGGACAGCCTTCTATGGCTACACCTTC.

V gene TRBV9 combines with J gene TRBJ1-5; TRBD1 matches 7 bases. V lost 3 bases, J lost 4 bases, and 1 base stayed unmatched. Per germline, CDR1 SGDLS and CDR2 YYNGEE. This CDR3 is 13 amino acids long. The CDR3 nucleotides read TGTGCCAGCAGCGCGGGACAGAATCAGCCCCAGCATTTT. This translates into CASSAGQNQPQHF.

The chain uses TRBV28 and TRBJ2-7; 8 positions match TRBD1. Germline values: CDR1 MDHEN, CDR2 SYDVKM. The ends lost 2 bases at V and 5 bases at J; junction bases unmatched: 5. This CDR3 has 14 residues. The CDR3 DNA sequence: TGTGCCAGCAGTTTACCGGGACAGGACGACGAGCAGTACTTC. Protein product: CASSLPGQDDEQYF. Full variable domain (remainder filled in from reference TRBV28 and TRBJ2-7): DVKVTQSSRYLVKRTGEKVFLECVQDMDHENMFWYRQDPGLGLRLIYFSYDVKMKEKGDIPEGYSVSREKKERFSLILESASTNQTSMYLCASSLPGQDDEQYFGPGTRLTVT.

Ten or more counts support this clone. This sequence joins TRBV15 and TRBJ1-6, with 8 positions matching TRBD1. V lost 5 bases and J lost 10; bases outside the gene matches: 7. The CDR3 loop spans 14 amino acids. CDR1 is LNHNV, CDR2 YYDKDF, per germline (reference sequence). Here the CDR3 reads CATSVDRGGSPLHF. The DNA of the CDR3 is TGTGCCACCAGCGTTGACAGGGGTGGATCACCCCTCCACTTT.

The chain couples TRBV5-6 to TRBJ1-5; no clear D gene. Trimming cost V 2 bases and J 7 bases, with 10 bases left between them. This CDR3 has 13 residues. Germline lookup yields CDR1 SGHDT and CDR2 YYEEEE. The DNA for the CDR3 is TGTGCCAGCAGCTTTTCAGGAACCCAGCCCCAGCATTTT. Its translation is CASSFSGTQPQHF.

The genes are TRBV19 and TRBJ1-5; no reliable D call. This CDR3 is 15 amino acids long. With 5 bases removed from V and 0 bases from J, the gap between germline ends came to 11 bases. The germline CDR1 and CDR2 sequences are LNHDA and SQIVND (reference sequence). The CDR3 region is CASSETPYSNQPQHF. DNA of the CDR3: TGTGCCAGTAGTGAGACTCCTTATAGCAATCAGCCCCAGCATTTT. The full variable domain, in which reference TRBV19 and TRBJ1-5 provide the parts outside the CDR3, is DGGITQSPKYLFRKEGQNVTLSCEQNLNHDAMYWYRQDPGQGLRLIYYSQIVNDFQKGDIAEGYSVSREKKESFPLTVTSAQKNPTAFYLCASSETPYSNQPQHFGDGTRLSIL.

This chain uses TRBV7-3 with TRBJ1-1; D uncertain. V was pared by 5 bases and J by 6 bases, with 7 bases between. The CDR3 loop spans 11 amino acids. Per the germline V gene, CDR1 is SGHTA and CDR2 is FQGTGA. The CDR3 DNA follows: TGTGCCAGCAGCGCAGGCGCTGAAGCTTTCTTT. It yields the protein CASSAGAEAFF.

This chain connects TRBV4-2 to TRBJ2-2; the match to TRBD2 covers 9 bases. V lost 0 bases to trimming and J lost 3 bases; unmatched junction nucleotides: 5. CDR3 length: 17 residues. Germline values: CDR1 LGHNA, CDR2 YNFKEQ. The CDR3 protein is CASSQEASGAHTGELFF. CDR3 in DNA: TGTGCCAGCAGCCAAGAGGCTAGCGGGGCCCACACCGGGGAGCTGTTTTTT.

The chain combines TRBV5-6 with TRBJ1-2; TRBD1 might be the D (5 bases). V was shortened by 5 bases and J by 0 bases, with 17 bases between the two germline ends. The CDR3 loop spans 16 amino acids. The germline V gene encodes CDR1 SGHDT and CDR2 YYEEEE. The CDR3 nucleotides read TGTGCCAGCAGTATCCCCTCAGGGTCATCTAACTATGGCTACACCTTC. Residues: CASSIPSGSSNYGYTF.

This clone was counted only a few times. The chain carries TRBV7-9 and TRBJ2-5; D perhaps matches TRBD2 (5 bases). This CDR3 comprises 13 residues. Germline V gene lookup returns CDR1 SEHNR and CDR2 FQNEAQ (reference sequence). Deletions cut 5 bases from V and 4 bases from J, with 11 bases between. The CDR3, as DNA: TGTGCCAGCAGCCAGGACGCGGGAGAGACCCAGTACTTC. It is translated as CASSQDAGETQYF. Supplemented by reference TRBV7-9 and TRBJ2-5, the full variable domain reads DTGVSQNPRHKITKRGQNVTFRCDPISEHNRLYWYRQTLGQGPEFLTYFQNEAQLEKSRLLSDRFSAERPKGSFSTLEIQRTEQGDSAMYLCASSQDAGETQYFGPGTRLLVL.